The T cell receptor beta chain under discussion was sequenced for a study of cytomegalovirus exposure and HLA in healthy donors. Study-wide context: The study's early data release held roughly 90 million unique TCRs from HLA-typed donors.

As for this clone: Its antigen is currently unknown.

The ends were cut back, 1 base at V and 0 bases at J, with 3 bases in the middle. The CDR3 sequence is 14 residues long. Looked up from germline, CDR1 is SEHNR and CDR2 is FQNEAQ (reference sequence). Study-level results: As confirmed in vitro, a few CMV-associated chains were specific for CMV antigens. Published work reported that the classifier diagnosed cytomegalovirus status with high specificity and sensitivity. It was likely that a cluster of highly shared sequence variants was a sequencing artifact.

PCR was performed using 60 Vbeta and 13 Jbeta primers. This table comes from immunoSEQ multiplex PCR, and its TCRdb copy is limited to in-frame clones, with some not included. The table records around 140,000 clones, approximately 78% of them present only once. The chain couples TRBV7-9 to TRBJ1-4; D not certain. Material for sequencing was PBMCs. This receptor was obtained from a woman aged 50 to 60 in good health and CMV-seropositive. Here the CDR3 reads CASSLDTTNEKLFF. DNA for the CDR3: TGTGCCAGCAGCTTAGATACAACTAATGAAAAACTGTTTTTT.